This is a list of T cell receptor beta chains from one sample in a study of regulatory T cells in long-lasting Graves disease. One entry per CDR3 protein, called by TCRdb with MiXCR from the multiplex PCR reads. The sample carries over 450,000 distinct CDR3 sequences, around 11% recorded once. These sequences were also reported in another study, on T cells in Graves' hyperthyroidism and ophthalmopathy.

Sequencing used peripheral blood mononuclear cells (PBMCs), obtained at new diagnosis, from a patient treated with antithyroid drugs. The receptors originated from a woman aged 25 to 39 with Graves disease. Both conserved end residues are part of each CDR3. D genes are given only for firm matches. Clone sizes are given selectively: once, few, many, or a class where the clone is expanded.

TGCGCCAGCAGCCGACAGGGAACGGGAAATGAGCAGTTCTTC	CASSRQGTGNEQFF	TRBD1	TRBJ2-1	many	TRBV4-3
TGTGCCAGCAGCCCTGGGGCCAGGACAGGGGGCTACGAGCAGTACTTC	CASSPGARTGGYEQYF	TRBD1	TRBJ2-7	many	TRBV3-1
TGTGCCAGCAGTAGGTGGTTCGGTCAGCCCCAGCATTTT	CASSRWFGQPQHF	NA	TRBJ1-5	few	TRBV6-2/TRBV6-3
TGCGCCAGCAGCACTCAGGGTGGGGTGCCCTCGTACAATGAGCAGTTCTTC	CASSTQGGVPSYNEQFF	NA	TRBJ2-1	few	TRBV5-1
TGTGACAGCTCACCCTTATTTAGCTCCTACGAGCAGTACTTC	CDSSPLFSSYEQYF	NA	TRBJ2-7	few	TRBV18
TGTGCCAGCAGCGTCCAGGGGGGACTGAACACTGAAGCTTTCTTT	CASSVQGGLNTEAFF	TRBD1	TRBJ1-1	many	TRBV6-1
TGTGCCAGCAGTTCCCGGCGAAGGACACCGAACACTGAAGCTTTCTTT	CASSSRRRTPNTEAFF	NA	TRBJ1-1	many	TRBV12-3/TRBV12-4
TGTGCCAGCTCACCAACGAACAGGGCCAGCATCACAGATACGCAGTATTTT	CASSPTNRASITDTQYF	NA	TRBJ2-3	NA	TRBV18
TGTGCCAGTTCGACAGGGATCGAAGTATTTCGTGGCTACAATGAGCAGTTCTTC	CASSTGIEVFRGYNEQFF	TRBD1	TRBJ2-1	few	TRBV7-2
TGTGCCTGGAGTGTAGAGTCTCTAGCGGACACAGATACGCAGTATTTT	CAWSVESLADTDTQYF	TRBD2	TRBJ2-3	many	TRBV30
TGTGCCAGCAGCCCATACCCAGATACGCAGTATTTT	CASSPYPDTQYF	NA	TRBJ2-3	many	TRBV13
TGTGCCAGCAGTCCCTCGATCACAGGGCCAACCTACAATGAGCAGTTCTTC	CASSPSITGPTYNEQFF	NA	TRBJ2-1	NA	TRBV27
TGTGCCAGCAGCCAATTACGGAGGATGAACACTGAAGCTTTCTTT	CASSQLRRMNTEAFF	NA	TRBJ1-1	many	TRBV14
TGTGCCAGCAGAGAGCTTGGGGGGGAGCAGTACTTC	CASRELGGEQYF	NA	TRBJ2-7	many	TRBV6-1
TGTGCCAGCAGTATATGGGGTTATGGCTACACCTTC	CASSIWGYGYTF	NA	TRBJ1-2	many	TRBV28
TGTGCCAGCAGAGTCGGGGGACTGGCTAGGGGCGAGCAGTACTTC	CASRVGGLARGEQYF	NA	TRBJ2-7	many	TRBV6-2/TRBV6-3
TGCGCCACCAAGGGGGCGTGGACGGTGAACACCGGGGAGCTGTTTTTT	CATKGAWTVNTGELFF	TRBD1	TRBJ2-2	few	TRBV10-2
TGTGCCAGCAGCTTAGTCCGGGACAGGGACGGGCAGTACTTC	CASSLVRDRDGQYF	TRBD1	TRBJ2-7	NA	TRBV11-2
TGTGCCAGCACCCATAGCGGGAGGGCCAACAATGAGCAGTTCTTC	CASTHSGRANNEQFF	TRBD2	TRBJ2-1	many	TRBV12-3/TRBV12-4
TGTGCCAGCCGGGAAGGGGCAATTGGAAACATTCAGTACTTC	CASREGAIGNIQYF	NA	TRBJ2-4	many	TRBV12-3/TRBV12-4
TGTGCCAGCAGCGTAGACTTCGGCGGAACTAATGAAAAACTGTTTTTT	CASSVDFGGTNEKLFF	NA	TRBJ1-4	few	TRBV9
TGTGCCAGCAGACCCGGGGAACAGTGGAACACTGAAGCTTTCTTT	CASRPGEQWNTEAFF	NA	TRBJ1-1	NA	TRBV7-2
TGTGCCACCAGCAGAGAAGGTTGGGATACGCAGTATTTT	CATSREGWDTQYF	NA	TRBJ2-3	many	TRBV15
TGTGCCAGCGAGGGGTGGCAGGGATTCTTCTACGAGCAGTACTTC	CASEGWQGFFYEQYF	NA	TRBJ2-7	many	TRBV11-2
TGCGCCAGCAGTGGGTCCCGGACAGGGGGTCACTATGGCTACACCTTC	CASSGSRTGGHYGYTF	TRBD1	TRBJ1-2	NA	TRBV10-2
TGTGCCAGCAGTTTAGGCTGGACAGGGGCGTACGAGCAGTACTTC	CASSLGWTGAYEQYF	TRBD1	TRBJ2-7	many	TRBV12-3/TRBV12-4
TGTGCCAGCAGCCTCGAACGGACGGACGAAGCTTTCTTT	CASSLERTDEAFF	NA	TRBJ1-1	NA	TRBV7-8
TGTGCCAGCAAAAAACTAGCGGGGTGGGGCACAGATACGCAGTATTTT	CASKKLAGWGTDTQYF	TRBD2	TRBJ2-3	many	TRBV2
TGTGCCAGCAGTTTGTCGAGCAGGAGCGGGTCCGGGGAGCTGTTTTTT	CASSLSSRSGSGELFF	NA	TRBJ2-2	few	TRBV27
TGCAGTGCTCCGATGATCACCGGGACTAGCGGTCTGTTCTCCTACAATGAGCAGTTCTTC	CSAPMITGTSGLFSYNEQFF	TRBD2	TRBJ2-1	many	TRBV20-1
TGTGCCAGCAGCAATAGCCGGGTCCCACGCGATGAGCAGTTCTTC	CASSNSRVPRDEQFF	NA	TRBJ2-1	few	TRBV13
TGTGCCAGCAGCTTAAGGTCGGGGGCCTCGACTGGGGCCAACGTCCTGACTTTC	CASSLRSGASTGANVLTF	NA	TRBJ2-6	many	TRBV7-3
TGCAGTGCTCATAGGACAGTCGGAGGAGGAGAGACCCAGTACTTC	CSAHRTVGGGETQYF	NA	TRBJ2-5	many	TRBV20-1
TGCAGTGCTAGAGATGAGCTAGCGGGAGGATTGGAGACCCAGTACTTC	CSARDELAGGLETQYF	TRBD2	TRBJ2-5	many	TRBV20-1
TGTGCCAGCAGCCCGAGGAGGGGCGCCTACAATGAGCAGTTCTTC	CASSPRRGAYNEQFF	NA	TRBJ2-1	many	TRBV11-3
TGTGCCAGCAGCTTGGCTTTAATAGCGGGCGGTACAGATACGCAGTATTTT	CASSLALIAGGTDTQYF	TRBD2	TRBJ2-3	few	TRBV5-6
TGTGCCTGGAGTGGACAGGGGACCGGCGCAGATACGCAGTATTTT	CAWSGQGTGADTQYF	TRBD1	TRBJ2-3	many	TRBV30
TGTGCCACCAGCCCGCGGGGACTAGCCCACGAGCAGTACTTC	CATSPRGLAHEQYF	TRBD2	TRBJ2-7	NA	TRBV13
TGTGCCAGCAGCTTGTCTCGTTCGGGTAGCGCCAGCACAGATACGCAGTATTTT	CASSLSRSGSASTDTQYF	NA	TRBJ2-3	many	TRBV5-8
TGTGCCAGCCAAGGAGGAGGGGAGGCCACTGAAGCTTTCTTT	CASQGGGEATEAFF	NA	TRBJ1-1	many	TRBV12-3/TRBV12-4
TGTGCCAGCAGTGGCCGGGACTACAATGAGCAGTTCTTC	CASSGRDYNEQFF	NA	TRBJ2-1	many	TRBV12-3/TRBV12-4
TGTGCCAGCAGCTTCCCGGCGACAGGGTCTACGGCTGAAGCTTTCTTT	CASSFPATGSTAEAFF	TRBD1	TRBJ1-1	many	TRBV7-9
TGTGCCAGCAGCTTAAGGCGGGATACGCAGTATTTT	CASSLRRDTQYF	NA	TRBJ2-3	many	TRBV11-2
TGTGCCAGCACCCGGGACCTCCCCACTGAAGCTTTCTTT	CASTRDLPTEAFF	NA	TRBJ1-1	many	TRBV25-1
TGCAGCGTTGAAGATCCCACCGGGACAGGGGAATTCTACGAGCAGTACTTC	CSVEDPTGTGEFYEQYF	TRBD1	TRBJ2-7	few	TRBV29-1
TGCAGTGCCGACCCACTACGCGGGAGGGCCAAAAACATTCAGTACTTC	CSADPLRGRAKNIQYF	TRBD2	TRBJ2-4	NA	TRBV20-1
TGTGCCAGTAGTACGATCAGGGGAGCCACAGATACGCAGTATTTT	CASSTIRGATDTQYF	NA	TRBJ2-3	NA	TRBV19
TGTGCCTGGACGCGGGACTACAATGAGCAGTTCTTC	CAWTRDYNEQFF	NA	TRBJ2-1	many	TRBV30
TGTGCCAGCAGTGATTCGGCGCAGTACAATCAGCCCCAGCATTTT	CASSDSAQYNQPQHF	NA	TRBJ1-5	many	TRBV2
TGCGCCAGCAGCCGACCAGGGGTTCAAGAGACCCAGTACTTC	CASSRPGVQETQYF	NA	TRBJ2-5	NA	TRBV4-1
TGTGCCAGCAGTGAATCAGGGGGCAGGGCGGGTATGTACGAGCAGTACTTC	CASSESGGRAGMYEQYF	TRBD1	TRBJ2-7	many	TRBV25-1
TGTGCCAGCTCACCCCCCGGGCAGGGGCGCACAGATACGCAGTATTTT	CASSPPGQGRTDTQYF	NA	TRBJ2-3	many	TRBV18
TGTGCCAGCAGTTACTCCCTTCCGACTGGGGCCAACGTCCTGACTTTC	CASSYSLPTGANVLTF	NA	TRBJ2-6	many	TRBV6-5
TGTGCCAGCAGTTACGGCGGGTGGGAGCAGTACTTC	CASSYGGWEQYF	NA	TRBJ2-7	NA	TRBV6-5